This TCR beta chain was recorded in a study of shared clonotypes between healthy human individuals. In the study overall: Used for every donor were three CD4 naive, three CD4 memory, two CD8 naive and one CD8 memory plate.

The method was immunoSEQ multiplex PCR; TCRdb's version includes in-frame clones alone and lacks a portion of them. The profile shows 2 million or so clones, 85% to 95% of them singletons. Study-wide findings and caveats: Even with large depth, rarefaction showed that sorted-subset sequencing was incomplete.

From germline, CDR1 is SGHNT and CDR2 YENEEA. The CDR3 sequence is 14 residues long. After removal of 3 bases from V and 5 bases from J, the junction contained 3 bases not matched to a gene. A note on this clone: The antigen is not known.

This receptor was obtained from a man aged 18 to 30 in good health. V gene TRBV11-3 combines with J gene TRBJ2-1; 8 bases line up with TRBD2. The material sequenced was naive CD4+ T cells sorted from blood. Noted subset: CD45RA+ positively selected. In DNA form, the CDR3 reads TGTGCCAGCAGCTTGATTAGCGGGGACAATGAGCAGTTCTTC. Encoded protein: CASSLISGDNEQFF.